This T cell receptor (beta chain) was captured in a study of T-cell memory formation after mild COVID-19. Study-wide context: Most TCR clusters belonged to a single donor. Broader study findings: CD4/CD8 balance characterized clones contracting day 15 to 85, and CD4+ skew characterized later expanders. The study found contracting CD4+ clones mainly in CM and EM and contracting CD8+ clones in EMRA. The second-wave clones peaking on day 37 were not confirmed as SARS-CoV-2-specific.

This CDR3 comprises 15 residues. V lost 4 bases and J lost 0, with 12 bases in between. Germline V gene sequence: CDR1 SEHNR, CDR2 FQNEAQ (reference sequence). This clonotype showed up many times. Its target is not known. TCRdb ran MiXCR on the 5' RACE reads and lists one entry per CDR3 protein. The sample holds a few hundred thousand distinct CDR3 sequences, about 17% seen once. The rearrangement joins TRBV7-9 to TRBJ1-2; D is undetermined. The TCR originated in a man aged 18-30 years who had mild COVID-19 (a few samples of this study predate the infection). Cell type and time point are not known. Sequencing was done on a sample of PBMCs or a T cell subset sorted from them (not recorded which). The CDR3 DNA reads TGTGCCAGCAGCTCGGCCCTGGAAGCTAACTATGGCTACACCTTC. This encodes CASSSALEANYGYTF. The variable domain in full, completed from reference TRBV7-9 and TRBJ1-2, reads DTGVSQNPRHKITKRGQNVTFRCDPISEHNRLYWYRQTLGQGPEFLTYFQNEAQLEKSRLLSDRFSAERPKGSFSTLEIQRTEQGDSAMYLCASSSALEANYGYTFGSGTRLTVV.